Below, 2 T cell receptor beta chains from the same sample are listed, as sequenced in a study of prognosis after radiotherapy for stage I lung cancer. Amplicons of TCR beta CDR3 were generated from genomic DNA by two-round multiplex PCR. The use of primers specific to each TRBV and TRBJ gene characterized first-round PCR. A single record per CDR3 protein comes from TCRdb applying MiXCR to the multiplex PCR reads. The sample gives tens of thousands of distinct CDR3 sequences, about 37% of which show up once; roughly three fifths is in the top ten. This specimen consisted of PBMCs, obtained before or after stereotactic body radiation therapy (not recorded which). All receptors come from a donor over 45 with non-small cell lung cancer.

The V call is TRBV12-3 or TRBV12-4, the J call TRBJ2-7, with D perhaps TRBD1 (5 bases). CDR3 size: 14 residues. V lost 6 bases, J lost 5 bases, and 17 bases lay in between. Here the CDR3 reads CASSPTQGLNEQYF. CDR3 DNA: TGTGCCAGCAGCCCAACTCAGGGTTTGAACGAGCAGTACTTC.

The chain employs TRBV19 and TRBJ2-1; 11 bases are shared with TRBD1. With 9 bases clipped from V and 7 bases from J, the junction kept 2 bases outside the gene matches. The germline V gene encodes CDR1 LNHDA and CDR2 SQIVND (reference sequence). There are 12 residues in the CDR3. The CDR3, as DNA: TGTGCCAGCCGGGACAGGGGGAATGAGCAGTTCTTC. Translation gives CASRDRGNEQFF.